Following are 7 T cell receptor beta chains from one sample sequenced in a study of post-analysis software for immune sequencing data. The library was made from cDNA and included unique molecular identifiers. TCRdb reanalysed the PCR reads using MiXCR and keeps one entry per CDR3 protein. This table has hundreds of thousands of distinct CDR3 sequences, around 40% appearing once. Findings and caveats of the study: Patients carried roughly 5 TRBV segments more frequently than controls did, and TRBV5-6, TRBV5-1 and TRBV20-1 were among them.

What these receptors recognize is not known. Specimen: blood. The source of these receptors is a girl aged 5 to 17 with multiple sclerosis.

The V and J genes are TRBV5-4 and TRBJ2-7, with 8 bases identical to TRBD1. The CDR3 sequence is 15 residues long. The germline gives CDR1 SGHNT, CDR2 YYREEE (reference sequence). V lost 0 bases and J lost 5; bases outside the gene matches: 7. DNA of the CDR3: TGTGCCAGCAGCTTGGTGTCAGGGGGCCGGAACGAGCAGTACTTC. Translated: CASSLVSGGRNEQYF.

Only a few counts were recorded for this clonotype. The chain joins TRBV11-2 to TRBJ2-1; possibly TRBD2 for D (6 bases). V was pared by 5 bases and J by 8 bases, with 16 bases between. Germline CDR1 SGHAT, CDR2 FQNNGV. The CDR3 sequence is 14 residues long. CDR3 protein: CASSEDYRRDEQFF. CDR3 DNA sequence: TGTGCCAGCAGCGAGGACTACCGCAGGGATGAGCAGTTCTTC.

This clonotype has just a few counts. V is TRBV5-1 and J is TRBJ1-2; 7 positions match TRBD1. Unmatched junction bases numbered 6, after V lost 4 bases and J lost 6 bases. CDR1 and CDR2 (germline): SGHRS, YFSETQ. CDR3 size: 13 residues. CDR3: CASSPSTGNGYTF. The CDR3, as DNA: TGCGCCAGCAGCCCCTCGACAGGGAATGGCTACACCTTC.

The chain couples TRBV20-1 to TRBJ2-7; D is ambiguous. V lost 7 bases and J 0 bases, leaving 10 bases between the germline ends. This CDR3 has 12 residues. Germline V gene data show CDR1 as DFQATT and CDR2 as SNEGSKA (reference sequence). As DNA, the CDR3 is TGCAGTGAGAAGGCAGTCTCCTACGAGCAGTACTTC. This codes for CSEKAVSYEQYF.

The chain couples TRBV7-8 to TRBJ1-1, with D tentatively TRBD1 (5 bases). This CDR3 contains 15 residues. Germline values: CDR1 SGHVS, CDR2 FQNEAQ. Trimming removed 0 bases at V and 4 bases at J, with 12 bases between. CDR3 sequence reads: CASSLADIMGTEAFF. In nucleotides, the CDR3 is TGTGCCAGCAGCTTAGCGGACATTATGGGCACTGAAGCTTTCTTT.

This clonotype showed up just a few times. The chain employs TRBV12-3 or TRBV12-4 and TRBJ2-5; 11 bases line up with TRBD2. This CDR3 has 17 amino acids. Losses at the gene ends were 6 bases for V and 5 bases for J; bases not matched to a gene: 14. CDR3 loop: CASRSRKLAGVGETQYF. DNA for the CDR3: TGTGCCAGCAGGTCCCGAAAACTAGCGGGAGTGGGGGAGACCCAGTACTTC.

The rearrangement uses TRBV12-3 or TRBV12-4 and TRBJ1-2, with 11 bases that match TRBD1. V lost 6 bases to trimming and J lost 8 bases; unmatched junction nucleotides: 17. The CDR3 is made up of 17 amino acids. For the CDR3, the DNA is TGTGCCAGCAGCGTTTTCGCAGGACAGGGGGCTGTTTGGGGCTACACCTTC. Translation: CASSVFAGQGAVWGYTF.